A selection of T cell receptor beta chains follows, all from one sample in a study of T cells in Graves' hyperthyroidism and ophthalmopathy. TCRdb reanalysed the multiplex PCR reads using MiXCR and keeps one entry per CDR3 protein. The sample comprises some 300,000 distinct CDR3 sequences, 15% to 20% of which are singletons, and under 40% rests with the top ten. The sequencing sample was made of blood. These receptors came from a man between 50 and 59 years old with Graves' ophthalmopathy. Both conserved end residues are part of each CDR3. D genes are given only for firm matches. For some rows the clone size is stated as once, few or many, or as a class when expanded; others skip it.

d_call	v_call	j_call	clone_size	cdr3_nt	cdr3_aa
NA	TRBV20-1	TRBJ1-1	once	TGCAGTGCTAGAGATTTGGTAAGGGGTGCGGCTTTCTTT	CSARDLVRGAAFF
NA	TRBV5-1	TRBJ2-3	many	TGCGCCAGCAGCCTCGCAGGGAATACGCAGTATTTT	CASSLAGNTQYF
TRBD2	TRBV5-1	TRBJ2-7	many	TGCGCCAGCAGCTTGGAGGGCGTAGCGGGAGGTTTATACGAGCAGTACTTC	CASSLEGVAGGLYEQYF
TRBD1	TRBV6-1	TRBJ1-1	NA	TGTGCCAGCAGGCGGACAGGTTCTACTGAAGCTTTCTTT	CASRRTGSTEAFF
NA	TRBV30	TRBJ2-5	many	TGTGCCTGGAGTGTAGGGGGGGTCGGAGAGACCCAGTACTTC	CAWSVGGVGETQYF
TRBD2	TRBV6-2/TRBV6-3	TRBJ2-5	few	TGTGCCAGCGGCAGCGGGGATTACCAAGAGACCCAGTACTTC	CASGSGDYQETQYF
NA	TRBV11-2	TRBJ2-1	many	TGTGCCAGCAGCTCCAGCACCCTTAGCTCCCACAATGAGCAGTTCTTC	CASSSSTLSSHNEQFF
NA	TRBV10-2	TRBJ2-3	NA	TGCGCCAGCAGGCACGACAGGCTTTCCACAGATACGCAGTATTTT	CASRHDRLSTDTQYF
NA	TRBV5-1	TRBJ1-5	NA	TGCGCCAGCAGCGTGGACAGTTACAATCAGCCCCAGCATTTT	CASSVDSYNQPQHF
NA	TRBV11-2	TRBJ2-7	many	TGTGCCAGCAGCCTCCTCCGAGGGAGAGGGACCTACGAGCAGTACTTC	CASSLLRGRGTYEQYF
TRBD1	TRBV12-3/TRBV12-4	TRBJ2-1	NA	TGTGCCAGCAGTACCTCCGGGACAGGGGCCCTCAATGAGCAGTTCTTC	CASSTSGTGALNEQFF
NA	TRBV6-2/TRBV6-3	TRBJ1-2	many	TGTGCCAGCAGTTACCGGCGGGGCGAGGGCTACACCTTC	CASSYRRGEGYTF
TRBD1	TRBV3-1	TRBJ1-2	many	TGTGCCAGCAGCCCCCGGACAGGGGGCGCATATGGCTACACCTTC	CASSPRTGGAYGYTF
NA	TRBV28	TRBJ1-2	many	TGTGCCAGCAGTTACCTGAACTATGGCTACACCTTC	CASSYLNYGYTF
TRBD1	TRBV19	TRBJ1-2	few	TGTGCCAGTAGTCCTGACAGGGCCTTCTATGGCTACACCTTC	CASSPDRAFYGYTF
NA	TRBV27	TRBJ1-2	NA	TGTGCCACCCGGGGGTCCCTAAGGAGGAATGGCTACACCTTC	CATRGSLRRNGYTF
NA	TRBV18	TRBJ1-2	few	TGTGCCAGCTCACCGACCCCTGAGGGAGCTAACTATGGCTACACCTTC	CASSPTPEGANYGYTF
TRBD1	TRBV3-1	TRBJ2-1	many	TGTGCCAGCAGCCAAGCGACAGGGGGTCGGAATGAGCAGTTCTTC	CASSQATGGRNEQFF
NA	TRBV20-1	TRBJ1-2	few	TGCAGTGCTGACGGGAGAGGACAGCTTAACTATGGCTACACCTTC	CSADGRGQLNYGYTF
TRBD1	TRBV7-9	TRBJ2-1	few	TGTGCCAGCAGCTTAACGACAGGGAACCATGAGCAGTCCTTC	CASSLTTGNHEQSF
TRBD1	TRBV30	TRBJ2-2	few	TGTGCCTGGAGGACAGGGGTGCCCCTTGGCGGGGAGCTGTTTTTT	CAWRTGVPLGGELFF
TRBD1	TRBV14	TRBJ1-4	many	TGTGCCAGCAGCCAAGATTCAGGGGGCAATGAAAAACTGTTTTTT	CASSQDSGGNEKLFF
NA	TRBV6-4	TRBJ1-5	NA	TGTGCCAGCAGTCCCACCCCGGGTCAGCCCCAGCATTTT	CASSPTPGQPQHF
NA	TRBV20-1	TRBJ2-2	NA	TGCAGTGCTAGACCCCTCCTGGGCCGGAACACCGGGGAGCTGTTTTTT	CSARPLLGRNTGELFF
TRBD1	TRBV30	TRBJ2-7	many	TGTGCCTGGAGTCAGACAGGGAACGAGCAGTACTTC	CAWSQTGNEQYF
NA	TRBV29-1	TRBJ1-4	NA	TGCAGCGTGGGCGGGGGGACTAATGAAAAACTGTTTTTT	CSVGGGTNEKLFF
TRBD1	TRBV14	TRBJ1-4	few	TGTGCCAGCAGCCAAACGACAGGGGGCCAGGAAAAACTGTTTTTT	CASSQTTGGQEKLFF
TRBD2	TRBV5-1	TRBJ2-7	many	TGCGCCAGCAGGTCGACTAGCGGGAGGGGATACGAGCAGTACTTC	CASRSTSGRGYEQYF
NA	TRBV30	TRBJ2-7	many	TGTGCCTGGGCGACCCCATACACGGGGGAGCAGTACTTC	CAWATPYTGEQYF
TRBD2	TRBV5-1	TRBJ2-5	few	TGCGCCAGCAGCTTAGCGGGAGGAGTTGGCCAAGAGACCCAGTACTTC	CASSLAGGVGQETQYF
NA	TRBV27	TRBJ2-1	few	TGTGCCAGCAGTTTAAGGAGGGGGACGACGGGGGATGAGCAGTTCTTC	CASSLRRGTTGDEQFF
NA	TRBV27	TRBJ2-3	NA	TGTGCCAGCAGTTTACGAGGGAAAGATACGCAGTATTTT	CASSLRGKDTQYF
NA	TRBV20-1	TRBJ2-1	many	TGCAGTACCGGAAGAGGGGGGTCCTACAATGAGCAGTTCTTC	CSTGRGGSYNEQFF
NA	TRBV5-6	TRBJ2-7	many	TGTGCCAGCAGCCCGGAGGACAGACACCCCTTCGAGCAGTACTTC	CASSPEDRHPFEQYF
NA	TRBV6-2/TRBV6-3	TRBJ2-3	NA	TGTGCCAGCACCCCCAAGGCCTTCGGCACAGATACGCAGTATTTT	CASTPKAFGTDTQYF
NA	TRBV10-2	TRBJ2-3	few	TGCGCCAGCATGGATGGTACAGATACGCAGTATTTT	CASMDGTDTQYF
TRBD1	TRBV7-9	TRBJ1-1	once	TGTGCCAGCAGCCGGACAGGGGATGGGAACACTGAAGCTTTCTTT	CASSRTGDGNTEAFF
TRBD1	TRBV18	TRBJ2-5	many	TGTGCCAGCTCACCGCTAAGGACAGGGGAAGGAGAGACCCAGTACTTC	CASSPLRTGEGETQYF
TRBD2	TRBV7-2	TRBJ2-3	few	TGTGCCAACAGCTCCTCCGGGACTAGCGGATTCACGCAGTATTTT	CANSSSGTSGFTQYF
TRBD2	TRBV24-1	TRBJ2-1	NA	TGTGCCACCAGTGTATGGCGGGGAGGGAACAATGAGCAGTTCTTC	CATSVWRGGNNEQFF
NA	TRBV5-1	TRBJ2-2	NA	TGCGCCAGCAGCTTGGGGGACTTCCCCCCCGGGGAGCTGTTTTTT	CASSLGDFPPGELFF
TRBD1	TRBV6-1	TRBJ2-6	NA	TGTGCCAGCACCCGACAGGGGGCCGGAGCTGGGGCCAACGTCCTGACTTTC	CASTRQGAGAGANVLTF
TRBD1	TRBV7-3	TRBJ2-3	many	TGTGCCAGCAGTCGCAGACAGGGGTCAGATACGCAGTATTTT	CASSRRQGSDTQYF
TRBD1	TRBV12-3/TRBV12-4	TRBJ2-3	many	TGTGCCAGCAGTAAAGCCAGGGGGCGATATTCAGATACGCAGTATTTT	CASSKARGRYSDTQYF
NA	TRBV5-4	TRBJ2-7	NA	TGTGCCACCCAGAGGGGGGATTCCTACGAGCAGTACTTC	CATQRGDSYEQYF
TRBD1	TRBV28	TRBJ2-1	many	TGTGCCAGCAGTCCCCGGACAGGGAATGAGCAGTTCTTC	CASSPRTGNEQFF
TRBD1	TRBV15	TRBJ1-6	NA	TGTGCCACCAGCAGAGTACAGGGGAGCTCCTATAATTCACCCCTCCACTTT	CATSRVQGSSYNSPLHF
NA	TRBV20-1	TRBJ2-7	NA	TGCAGTGTTAGTGACACCTTCTACGAGCAGTACTTC	CSVSDTFYEQYF
NA	TRBV20-1	TRBJ1-1	NA	TGCAGTGCCATAGTGCCCGGTATCGCTGAAGCTTTCTTT	CSAIVPGIAEAFF
TRBD1	TRBV6-1	TRBJ2-7	many	TGTGCCAGCAGCGAAACTTTGACAGGGGGCTACGAGCAGTACTTC	CASSETLTGGYEQYF
NA	TRBV6-1	TRBJ2-5	few	TGTGCCAGCAGTGAATTACGGAGGGCCCCCGAGACCCAGTACTTC	CASSELRRAPETQYF
NA	TRBV20-1	TRBJ2-3	few	TGCAGTGCTCACGACTATTTTACTAGCACAGATACGCAGTATTTT	CSAHDYFTSTDTQYF
NA	TRBV3-1	TRBJ2-4	NA	TGTGCCAGCAGCCCTAGGTACGCTTTGCTAGCCAAAAACATTCAGTACTTC	CASSPRYALLAKNIQYF
TRBD1	TRBV18	TRBJ2-3	few	TGTGCCAGCTCACCACTACAGGGGCCAGATACGCAGTATTTT	CASSPLQGPDTQYF
NA	TRBV20-1	TRBJ1-6	NA	TGCAGTGCCTACGATAATTCACCCCTCCACTTT	CSAYDNSPLHF
NA	TRBV6-1	TRBJ1-1	few	TGTGCCAGCATCCCAGACAACCGTAAAAACACTGAAGCTTTCTTT	CASIPDNRKNTEAFF
TRBD2	TRBV30	TRBJ2-7	few	TGTGCCTGTCTCCCTAGCGGTTTTTACGAGCAGTACTTC	CACLPSGFYEQYF
NA	TRBV5-1	TRBJ1-1	few	TGCGCCAGCAGCTTTACAGGTCAAATCACTGAAGCTTTCTTT	CASSFTGQITEAFF
TRBD2	TRBV20-1	TRBJ2-2	NA	TGCAGTGCTAGCCAGACTAGCGGGTTGGGGGAGCTGTTTTTT	CSASQTSGLGELFF